This TCR beta chain was profiled in a study of cytomegalovirus exposure and HLA in healthy donors. This clone was found a few times. 60 Vbeta and 13 Jbeta primers were used in PCR. The table came from immunoSEQ multiplex PCR; TCRdb's copy has only in-frame clones and leaves some out. The sample lists 100,000 to 150,000 clones; around 78% were seen once. The V end lost 2 bases, the J end lost 8 bases, and 12 bases lay between the germline ends. The germline V gene has CDR1 MNHEY and CDR2 SMNVEV (reference sequence). CDR3 size: 14 residues. Sample: PBMCs. This clonotype was obtained from a middle-aged man in good health and CMV-seronegative. The rearrangement links TRBV27 to TRBJ1-4; maybe TRBD1 (5 bases). CDR3 in DNA: TGTGCCAGCAGTTTAAGCACCCGGGGGGAAAAACTGTTTTTT. This gives the protein CASSLSTRGEKLFF.